One and the same sample provided the 5 T cell receptor beta chains below, sequenced in a study of blood T cell repertoires in COVID-19. This table comes from immunoSEQ multiplex PCR, and its TCRdb copy is limited to in-frame clones, with some not included. The data hold 150,000 to 200,000 clones, with over 80% observed a single time. Sequenced input: peripheral blood. The receptors originated from a woman aged 45-60 years with acute or convalescent COVID-19.

The V gene is TRBV10-3, the J gene TRBJ1-1; D possibly corresponds to TRBD1 (6 bases). Germline CDR1 and CDR2: ENHRY and SYGVKD. The CDR3 is made up of 14 amino acids. Between the trimmed V and J ends, which lost 0 bases and 4 bases, there was a span of 9 bases. CDR3: CAISESIQGTEAFF. CDR3 nucleotides: TGTGCCATCAGTGAGTCGATACAGGGCACTGAAGCTTTCTTT.

The chain is built from TRBV11-2 and TRBJ2-1, with 10 positions matching TRBD2. Per germline, CDR1 SGHAT and CDR2 FQNNGV. The junction had 4 bases not matched to a gene; V was cut back by 3 bases and J by 5 bases. The CDR3 consists of 15 residues. The CDR3 bases are TGTGCCAGCAGCTTTGATAGCGGGGGGCACAATGAGCAGTTCTTC. It codes for CASSFDSGGHNEQFF.

This clone was seen only once. This rearrangement joins TRBV5-6 to TRBJ2-5; D uncertain. Looked up from germline, CDR1 is SGHDT and CDR2 is YYEEEE. V shed 4 bases and J shed 10 bases, with 17 bases lying between them. This CDR3 spans 13 amino acids. Written as DNA, the CDR3 is TGTGCCAGCAGCCTGCTCCAGGTACCCCTCCAGTACTTC. It translates to CASSLLQVPLQYF.

This clone was detected only a few times. This chain uses TRBV19 with TRBJ1-5; 7 bases align to TRBD1. The CDR3 runs to 14 residues. With V trimmed by 5 bases and J by 3 bases, 4 bases remained unmatched. Germline V lookup: CDR1 LNHDA, CDR2 SQIVND (reference sequence). CDR3 loop: CASSPQGDNQPQHF. The CDR3 nucleotides read TGTGCCAGTAGTCCCCAGGGGGACAATCAGCCCCAGCATTTT.

The chain recombines TRBV28 with TRBJ1-5, with D uncertain. Trimming shortened V by 4 bases and J by 7 bases, and 11 bases separated the two germline ends. This CDR3 region has 13 residues. Germline CDR1 is MDHEN and CDR2 is SYDVKM. The CDR3 DNA is TGTGCCAGCAGTTGGGCCTCCGAGCAGCCCCAGCATTTT. This encodes CASSWASEQPQHF.